These T cell receptor beta chains were read from a single sample in a study of T cell changes during pregnancy in multiple sclerosis. Method: immunoSEQ multiplex PCR; TCRdb's copy keeps in-frame clones and lacks some. The sample consists of some 67,000 clones, about 90% of them appearing once. This material consisted of peripheral blood, taken in the first trimester of pregnancy. These receptor sequences come from a female donor with multiple sclerosis, enrolled in a pregnancy study. The CDR3 runs from the conserved cysteine through the conserved F or W.

v_gene | CDR3aa
TRBV30 | CAWSTWRDQQYF
TRBV30 | CAWSVRGGSPLHF
TRBV19 | CASSIPGQFYGYTF
TRBV19 | CASSPIDGVTGTGVNEQYF
TRBV30 | CAWSVGGLLYGYTF
TRBV12-2 | CASRWHGLAGVNEQFF
TRBV6-1 | CASSEWVTGPSGNTIYF
TRBV5-6 | CASSLEGGGNSPLHF
TRBV2 | CASSVAGGGDTQYF
TRBV18 | CASSPHPGLASETQYF
TRBV5-1 | CASSLAWPNTGELFF
TRBV19 | CASSRASGRAVGEQYF
TRBV29-1 | CSVEVGGGLDQPQHF
TRBV5-1 | CASSLDGMEGTQYF
TRBV9 | CASSSWGLPPDTQYF
TRBV7-2 | CASTLNRGTNEQFF
TRBV2 | CASSDGGSFYEQFF
TRBV9 | CASSVGGGESSYNEQFF
TRBV5-1 | CASSLEPPTNTGELFF
TRBV27 | CASSPYRSKNTQYF
TRBV5-1 | CASSLVSVTGGTYNEQFF
TRBV5-1 | CASSPGLAGYNEQFF
TRBV5-4 | CASSLGQGYSGNTIYF
TRBV7-2 | CASNRDRSTDTQYF
TRBV28 | CASSRLEGGRAGEQFF
TRBV15 | CATSRVWQGNTEAFF
TRBV7-9 | CASSPTRQVHWGEQFF
TRBV5-4 | CASRLFGQGHEQYF
TRBV5-1 | CASSGPQGTGELFF
TRBV30 | CAWSVLGKPLHF
TRBV2 | CASILTTGGADYGYTF
TRBV6-1 | CASSEQGYTGELFF
TRBV5-1 | CASSLSALSGEQYF
TRBV4-2 | CASSQVTYGTESYEQYF
TRBV13 | CASSYGGTGGYGYTF
TRBV27 | CATLDRGTDTQYF
TRBV5-4 | CASSPAAAGGFGELFF